This T cell receptor beta chain is drawn from a study of identical twins. There are many counts of this clonotype. Its target is unknown. Findings and limits, study-wide: Recombination models fit unrelated individuals' TCR alpha sharing but underestimated twins'. Conclusions leaned on cross-sectional statistical analysis and did not track the same donors over time.

A single record per CDR3 protein comes from TCRdb applying MiXCR to the 5' RACE reads. This table has hundreds of thousands of distinct CDR3 sequences, roughly 7.2% appearing once. This sample was also put to use in a study of yellow fever vaccine responses in identical twins.

This clonotype originated in a woman aged 18-30 years in good health. Sequencing was carried out using PBMCs.

The CDR3 DNA reads TGTGCCAGCAGTTTAAGCCGGGAGGAACAGTACAATGAGCAGTTCTTC. This translates into CASSLSREEQYNEQFF. The rearrangement links TRBV12-3 or TRBV12-4 to TRBJ2-1, with TRBD2 matching 7 bases. With V trimmed by 2 bases and J by 4 bases, 8 bases remained unmatched. There are 16 residues in the CDR3.